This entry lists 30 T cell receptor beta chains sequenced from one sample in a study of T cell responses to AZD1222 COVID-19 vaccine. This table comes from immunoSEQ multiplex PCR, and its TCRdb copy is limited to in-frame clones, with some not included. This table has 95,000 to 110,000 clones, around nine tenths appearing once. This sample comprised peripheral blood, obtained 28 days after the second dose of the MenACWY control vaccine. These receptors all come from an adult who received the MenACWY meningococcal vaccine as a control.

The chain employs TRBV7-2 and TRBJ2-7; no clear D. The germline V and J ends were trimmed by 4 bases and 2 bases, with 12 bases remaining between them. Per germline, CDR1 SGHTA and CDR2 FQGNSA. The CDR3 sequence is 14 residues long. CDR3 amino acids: CASSSQPGTYEQYF. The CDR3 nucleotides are TGTGCCAGCAGCTCCCAGCCGGGCACCTACGAGCAGTACTTC.

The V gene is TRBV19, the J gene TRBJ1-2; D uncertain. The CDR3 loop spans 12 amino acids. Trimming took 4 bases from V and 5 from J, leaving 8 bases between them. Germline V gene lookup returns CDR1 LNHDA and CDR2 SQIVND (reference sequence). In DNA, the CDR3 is TGTGCCAGTAGTAACCAGCTTTATGGCTACACCTTC. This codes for CASSNQLYGYTF.

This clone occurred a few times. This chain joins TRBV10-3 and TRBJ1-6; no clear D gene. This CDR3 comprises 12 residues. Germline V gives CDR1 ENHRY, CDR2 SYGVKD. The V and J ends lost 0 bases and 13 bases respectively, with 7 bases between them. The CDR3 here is CAISESNGPLHF. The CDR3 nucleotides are TGTGCCATCAGTGAGTCGAACGGCCCCCTCCACTTT.

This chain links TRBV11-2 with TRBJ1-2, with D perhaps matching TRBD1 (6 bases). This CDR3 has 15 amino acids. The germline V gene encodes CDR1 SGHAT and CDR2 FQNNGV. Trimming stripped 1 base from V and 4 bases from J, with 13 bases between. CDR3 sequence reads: CASSLVPGASYGYTF. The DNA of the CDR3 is TGTGCCAGCAGCTTAGTCCCAGGGGCAAGCTATGGCTACACCTTC.

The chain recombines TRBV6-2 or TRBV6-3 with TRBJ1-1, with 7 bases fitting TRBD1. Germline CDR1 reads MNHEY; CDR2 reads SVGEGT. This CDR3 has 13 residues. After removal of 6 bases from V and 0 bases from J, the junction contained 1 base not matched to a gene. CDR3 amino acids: CASSQGVNTEAFF. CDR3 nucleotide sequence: TGTGCCAGCAGCCAGGGGGTGAACACTGAAGCTTTCTTT.

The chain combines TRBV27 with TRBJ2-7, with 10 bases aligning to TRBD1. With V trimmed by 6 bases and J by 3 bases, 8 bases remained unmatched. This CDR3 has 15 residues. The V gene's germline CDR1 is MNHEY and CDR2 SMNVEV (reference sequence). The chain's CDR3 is CASSVAGTGDYEQYF. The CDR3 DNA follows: TGTGCCAGCAGCGTCGCCGGGACAGGGGACTACGAGCAGTACTTC.

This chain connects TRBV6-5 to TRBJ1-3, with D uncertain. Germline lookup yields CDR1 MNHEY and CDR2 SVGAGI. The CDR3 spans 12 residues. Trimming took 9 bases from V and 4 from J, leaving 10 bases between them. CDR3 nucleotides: TGTGCCAGATGGACGGCAGGAAACACCATATATTTT. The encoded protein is CARWTAGNTIYF.

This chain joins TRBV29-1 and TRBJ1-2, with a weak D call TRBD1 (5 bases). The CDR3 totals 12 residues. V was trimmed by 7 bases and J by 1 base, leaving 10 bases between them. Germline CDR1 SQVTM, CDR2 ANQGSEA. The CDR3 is CSAGEDNYGYTF. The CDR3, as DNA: TGCAGCGCGGGGGAGGATAACTATGGCTACACCTTC.

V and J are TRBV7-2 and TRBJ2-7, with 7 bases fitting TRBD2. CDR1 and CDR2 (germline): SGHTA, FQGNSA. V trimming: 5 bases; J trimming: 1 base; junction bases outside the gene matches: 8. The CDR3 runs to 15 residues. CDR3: CASSPLRGGSYEQYF. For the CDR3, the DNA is TGTGCCAGCAGCCCCCTGCGCGGGGGTTCCTACGAGCAGTACTTC. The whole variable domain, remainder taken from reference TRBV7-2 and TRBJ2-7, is GAGVSQSPSNKVTEKGKDVELRCDPISGHTALYWYRQSLGQGLEFLIYFQGNSAPDKSGLPSDRFSAERTGGSVSTLTIQRTQQEDSAVYLCASSPLRGGSYEQYFGPGTRLTVT.

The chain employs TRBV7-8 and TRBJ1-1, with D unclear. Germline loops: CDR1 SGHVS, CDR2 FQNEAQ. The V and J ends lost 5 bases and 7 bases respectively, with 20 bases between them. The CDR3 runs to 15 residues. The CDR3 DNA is TGTGCCAGCAGCCCCTTTCGATCCGGGAGGAATGAAGCTTTCTTT. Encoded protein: CASSPFRSGRNEAFF.

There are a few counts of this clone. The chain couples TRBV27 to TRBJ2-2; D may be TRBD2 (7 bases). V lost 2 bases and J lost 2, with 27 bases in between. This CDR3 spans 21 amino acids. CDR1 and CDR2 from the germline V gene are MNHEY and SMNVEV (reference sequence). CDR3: CASSLRYAGGGGSDNTGELFF. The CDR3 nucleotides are TGTGCCAGCAGTTTACGGTATGCGGGCGGCGGGGGCTCCGATAACACCGGGGAGCTGTTTTTT.

The CDR3 DNA reads as TGTGCCAGACGAACACAACAGGGGCCCTCAACCTACGAGCAGTACTTC. Translation: CARRTQQGPSTYEQYF. This chain connects TRBV10-3 to TRBJ2-7; 7 bases fit TRBD1. The J segment lost 2 bases and the V segment lost 10 bases, leaving 17 bases of the junction unmatched. This CDR3 has 16 amino acids. Germline V CDR1 and CDR2: ENHRY, SYGVKD.

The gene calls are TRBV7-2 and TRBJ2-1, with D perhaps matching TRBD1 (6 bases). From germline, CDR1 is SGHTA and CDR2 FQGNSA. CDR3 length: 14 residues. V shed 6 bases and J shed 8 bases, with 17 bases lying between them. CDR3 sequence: CASRHRTETHEQFF. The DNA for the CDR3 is TGTGCCAGCAGACACCGGACAGAAACCCATGAGCAGTTCTTC.

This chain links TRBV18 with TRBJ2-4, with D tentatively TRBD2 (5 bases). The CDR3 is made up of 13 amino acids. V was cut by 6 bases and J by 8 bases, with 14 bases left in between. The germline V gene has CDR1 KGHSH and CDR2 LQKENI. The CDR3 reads CASSPGVGDIQYF. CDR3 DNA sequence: TGTGCCAGCTCGCCCGGGGTTGGAGACATTCAGTACTTC.

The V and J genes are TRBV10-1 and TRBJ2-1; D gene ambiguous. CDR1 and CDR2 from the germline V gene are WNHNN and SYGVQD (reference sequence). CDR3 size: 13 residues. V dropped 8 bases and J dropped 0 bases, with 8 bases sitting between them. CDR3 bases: TGCGCCAGCCGGGTGGGCTCCTACAATGAGCAGTTCTTC. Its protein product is CASRVGSYNEQFF.

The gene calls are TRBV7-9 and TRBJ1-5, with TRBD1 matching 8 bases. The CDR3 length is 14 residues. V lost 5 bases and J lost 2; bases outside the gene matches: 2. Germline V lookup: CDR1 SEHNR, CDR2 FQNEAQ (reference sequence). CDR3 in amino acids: CASSPGQGNQPQHF. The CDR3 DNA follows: TGTGCCAGCAGCCCGGGACAGGGCAATCAGCCCCAGCATTTT.

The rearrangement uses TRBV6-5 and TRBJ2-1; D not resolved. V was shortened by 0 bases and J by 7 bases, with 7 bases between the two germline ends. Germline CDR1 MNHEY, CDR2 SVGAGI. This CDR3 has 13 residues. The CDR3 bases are TGTGCCAGCAGTTACTCTGCCGCGAATGAGCAGTTCTTC. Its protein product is CASSYSAANEQFF.

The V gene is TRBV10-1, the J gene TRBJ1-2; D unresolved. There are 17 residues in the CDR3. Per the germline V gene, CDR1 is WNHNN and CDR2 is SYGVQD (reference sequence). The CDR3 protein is CPRSPRYPVGQNYGYTF. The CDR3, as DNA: TGCCCCCGCAGCCCCCGGTATCCGGTAGGCCAAAACTATGGCTACACCTTC.

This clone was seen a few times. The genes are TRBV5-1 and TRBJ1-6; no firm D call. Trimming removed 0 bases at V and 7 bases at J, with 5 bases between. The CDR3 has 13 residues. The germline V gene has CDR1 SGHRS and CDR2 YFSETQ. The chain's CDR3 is CASSLEENSPLHF. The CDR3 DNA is TGCGCCAGCAGCTTGGAGGAAAATTCACCCCTCCACTTT.

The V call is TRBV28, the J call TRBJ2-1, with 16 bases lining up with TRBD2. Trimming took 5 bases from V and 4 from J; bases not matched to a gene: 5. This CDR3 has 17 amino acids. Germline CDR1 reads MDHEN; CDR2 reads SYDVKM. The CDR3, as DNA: TGTGCCAGCAGTCTTGGGACTAGCGGGGGGGTTTACAATGAGCAGTTCTTC. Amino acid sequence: CASSLGTSGGVYNEQFF.

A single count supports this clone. The CDR3 here is CSVVIGSHEQYF. CDR3 sequence (DNA): TGCAGCGTTGTAATCGGTTCTCACGAGCAGTACTTC. This sequence joins TRBV29-1 and TRBJ2-7; D is unclear. The CDR3 length is 12 residues. V was cut by 4 bases and J by 5 bases, with 12 bases left in between. Germline loops: CDR1 SQVTM, CDR2 ANQGSEA.

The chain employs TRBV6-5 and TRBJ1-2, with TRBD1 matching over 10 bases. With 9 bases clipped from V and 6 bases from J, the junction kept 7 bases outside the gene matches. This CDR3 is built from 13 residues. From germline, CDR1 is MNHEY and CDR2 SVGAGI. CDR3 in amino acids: CASCAGTGDGYTF. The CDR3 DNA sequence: TGTGCCAGTTGCGCTGGGACAGGGGATGGCTACACCTTC.

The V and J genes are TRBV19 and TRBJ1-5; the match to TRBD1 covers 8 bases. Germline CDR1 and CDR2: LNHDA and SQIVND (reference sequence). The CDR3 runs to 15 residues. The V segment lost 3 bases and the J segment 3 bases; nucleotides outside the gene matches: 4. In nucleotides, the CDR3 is TGTGCCAGTAGTATCGACAGGGGCGACAATCAGCCCCAGCATTTT. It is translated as CASSIDRGDNQPQHF.

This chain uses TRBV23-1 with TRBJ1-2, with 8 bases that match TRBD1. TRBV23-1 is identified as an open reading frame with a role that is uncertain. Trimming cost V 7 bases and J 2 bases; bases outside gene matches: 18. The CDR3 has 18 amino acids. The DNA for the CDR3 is TGCGCCAGCATCAGTCCCGTACGGTACGGGACAGGAAACTATGGCTACACCTTC. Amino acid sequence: CASISPVRYGTGNYGYTF.

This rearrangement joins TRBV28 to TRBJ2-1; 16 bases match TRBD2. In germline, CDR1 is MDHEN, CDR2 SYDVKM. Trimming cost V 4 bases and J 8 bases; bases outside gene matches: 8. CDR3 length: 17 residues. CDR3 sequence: CASSSPGLAGGVYEQFF. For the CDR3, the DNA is TGTGCCAGCAGTTCTCCGGGACTAGCGGGGGGGGTGTATGAGCAGTTCTTC.

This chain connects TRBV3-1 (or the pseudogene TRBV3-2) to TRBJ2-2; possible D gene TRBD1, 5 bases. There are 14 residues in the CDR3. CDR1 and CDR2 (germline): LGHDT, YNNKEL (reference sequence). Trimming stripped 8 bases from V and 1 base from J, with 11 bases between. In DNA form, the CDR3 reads TGTGCCAGCCAGGCAGGGATGAACACCGGGGAGCTGTTTTTT. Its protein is CASQAGMNTGELFF.

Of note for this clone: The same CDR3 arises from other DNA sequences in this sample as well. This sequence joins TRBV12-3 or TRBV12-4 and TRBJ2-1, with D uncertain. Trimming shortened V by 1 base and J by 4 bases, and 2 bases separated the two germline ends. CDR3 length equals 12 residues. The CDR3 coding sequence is TGTGCCAGCAGTTTAGGGTACAATGAGCAGTTCTTC. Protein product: CASSLGYNEQFF.

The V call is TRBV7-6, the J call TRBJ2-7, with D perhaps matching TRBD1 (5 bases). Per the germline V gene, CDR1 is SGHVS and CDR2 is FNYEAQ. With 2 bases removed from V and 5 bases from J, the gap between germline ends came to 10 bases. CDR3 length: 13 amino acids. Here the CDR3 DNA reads TGTGCCAGCAGCTTATCCAGGGCTAACGAGCAGTACTTC. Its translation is CASSLSRANEQYF.

The CDR3 DNA is TGTGCCAGCAGGGTTTCTGGAAACACCATATATTTT. Translation: CASRVSGNTIYF. This rearrangement joins TRBV28 to TRBJ1-3; no firm D call. There are 12 residues in the CDR3. Germline CDR1 is MDHEN and CDR2 is SYDVKM. Trimming removed 6 bases at V and 1 base at J, with 4 bases between.

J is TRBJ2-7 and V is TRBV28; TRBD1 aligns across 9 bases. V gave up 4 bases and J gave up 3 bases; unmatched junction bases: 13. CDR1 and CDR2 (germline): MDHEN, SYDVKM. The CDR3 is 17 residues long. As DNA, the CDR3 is TGTGCCAGCAGTTCCCCGTCCGGGACAGGGAGGGACTACGAGCAGTACTTC. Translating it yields CASSSPSGTGRDYEQYF. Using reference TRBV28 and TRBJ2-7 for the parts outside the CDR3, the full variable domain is DVKVTQSSRYLVKRTGEKVFLECVQDMDHENMFWYRQDPGLGLRLIYFSYDVKMKEKGDIPEGYSVSREKKERFSLILESASTNQTSMYLCASSSPSGTGRDYEQYFGPGTRLTVT.